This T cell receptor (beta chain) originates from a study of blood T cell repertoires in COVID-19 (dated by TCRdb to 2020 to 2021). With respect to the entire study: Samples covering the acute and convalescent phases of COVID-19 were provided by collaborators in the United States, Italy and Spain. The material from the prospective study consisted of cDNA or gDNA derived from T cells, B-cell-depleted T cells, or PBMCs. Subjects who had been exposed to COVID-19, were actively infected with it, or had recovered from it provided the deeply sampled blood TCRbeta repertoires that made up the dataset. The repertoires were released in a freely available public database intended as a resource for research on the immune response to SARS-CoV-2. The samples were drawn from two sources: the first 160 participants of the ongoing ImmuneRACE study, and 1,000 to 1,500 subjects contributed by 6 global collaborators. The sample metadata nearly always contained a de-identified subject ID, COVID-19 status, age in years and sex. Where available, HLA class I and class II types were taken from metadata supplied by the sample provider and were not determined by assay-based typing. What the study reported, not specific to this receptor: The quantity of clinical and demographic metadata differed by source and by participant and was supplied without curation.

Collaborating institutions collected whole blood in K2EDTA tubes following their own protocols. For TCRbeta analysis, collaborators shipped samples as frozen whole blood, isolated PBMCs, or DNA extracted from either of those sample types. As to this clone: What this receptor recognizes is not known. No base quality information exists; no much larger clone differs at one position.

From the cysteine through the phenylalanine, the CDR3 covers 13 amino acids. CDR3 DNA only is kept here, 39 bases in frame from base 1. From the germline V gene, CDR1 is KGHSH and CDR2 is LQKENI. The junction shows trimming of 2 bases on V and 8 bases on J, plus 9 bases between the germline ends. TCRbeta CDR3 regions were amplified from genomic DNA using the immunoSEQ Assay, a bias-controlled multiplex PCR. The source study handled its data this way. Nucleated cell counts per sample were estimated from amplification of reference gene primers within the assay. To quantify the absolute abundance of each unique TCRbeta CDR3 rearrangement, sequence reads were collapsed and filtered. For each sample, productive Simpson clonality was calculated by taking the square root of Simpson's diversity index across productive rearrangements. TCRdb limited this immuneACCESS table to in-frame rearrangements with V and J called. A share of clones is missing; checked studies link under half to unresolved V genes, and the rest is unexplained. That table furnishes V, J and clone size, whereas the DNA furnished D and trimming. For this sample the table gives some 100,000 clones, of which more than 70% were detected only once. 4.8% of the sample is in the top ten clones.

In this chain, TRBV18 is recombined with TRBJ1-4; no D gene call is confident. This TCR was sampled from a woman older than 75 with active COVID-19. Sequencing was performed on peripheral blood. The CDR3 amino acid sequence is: CASSPTRAEKLFF. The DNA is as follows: TGTGCCAGCTCACCAACACGTGCCGAAAAACTGTTTTTT.